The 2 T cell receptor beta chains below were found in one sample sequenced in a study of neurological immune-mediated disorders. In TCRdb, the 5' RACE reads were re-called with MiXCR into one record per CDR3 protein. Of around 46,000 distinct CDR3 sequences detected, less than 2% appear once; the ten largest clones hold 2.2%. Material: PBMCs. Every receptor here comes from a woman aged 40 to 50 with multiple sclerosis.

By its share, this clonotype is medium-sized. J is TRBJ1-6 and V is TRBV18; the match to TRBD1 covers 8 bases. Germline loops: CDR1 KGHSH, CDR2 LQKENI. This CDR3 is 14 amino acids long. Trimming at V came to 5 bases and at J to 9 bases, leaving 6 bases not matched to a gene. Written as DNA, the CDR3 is TGTGCCAGCTCATCTCAGGGGGCTTCTTCACCCCTCCACTTT. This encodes CASSSQGASSPLHF. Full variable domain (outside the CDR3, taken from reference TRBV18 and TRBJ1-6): NAGVMQNPRHLVRRRGQEARLRCSPMKGHSHVYWYRQLPEEGLKFMVYLQKENIIDESGMPKERFSAEFPKEGPSILRIQQVVRGDSAAYFCASSSQGASSPLHFGNGTRLTVT.

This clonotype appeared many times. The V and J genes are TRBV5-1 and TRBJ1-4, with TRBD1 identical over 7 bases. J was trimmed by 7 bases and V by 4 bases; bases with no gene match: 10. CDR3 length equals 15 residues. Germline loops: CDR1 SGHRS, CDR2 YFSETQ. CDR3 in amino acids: CASSPRGKLVEKLFF. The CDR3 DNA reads TGCGCCAGCAGCCCCAGGGGGAAGTTAGTTGAAAAACTGTTTTTT.